The 5 T cell receptor beta chains in this list originate from one sample, sequenced in a study of cytomegalovirus exposure and HLA in healthy donors. In the PCR, 60 Vbeta and 13 Jbeta primers were used. Here immunoSEQ multiplex PCR was the method, and the copy in TCRdb shows in-frame clones only, minus some. The table shows 200,000 or so clones, with about 81% occurring only once. Sample: PBMCs. Every receptor here comes from a woman between 45 and 65 years old in good health and CMV-seropositive.

The chain employs TRBV7-2 and TRBJ1-1; D uncertain. V gave up 5 bases and J gave up 7 bases, with 8 bases separating them. The CDR3 runs 11 residues. Per the germline V gene, CDR1 is SGHTA and CDR2 is FQGNSA. The CDR3 loop is CASSPLSEAFF. CDR3 coding DNA: TGTGCCAGCAGCCCCCTGAGTGAAGCTTTCTTT.

The chain joins TRBV19 to TRBJ2-7; TRBD1 matches at 7 bases. The V and J ends lost 6 bases and 5 bases, in that order; junction bases with no gene match: 10. CDR1 and CDR2 (germline): LNHDA, SQIVND (reference sequence). CDR3 size: 14 residues. CDR3 nucleotide sequence: TGTGCCAGTAGACCTACAGGGGTGGGTGACGAGCAGTACTTC. Protein product: CASRPTGVGDEQYF.

The genes are TRBV28 and TRBJ1-1, with 11 bases matching TRBD1. The germline gives CDR1 MDHEN, CDR2 SYDVKM. The CDR3 runs 13 residues. The CDR3 protein is CAACLDRGRRAFF. In DNA form, the CDR3 reads TGTGCTGCGTGTTTGGACAGGGGGCGCCGAGCTTTCTTT.

This chain uses TRBV25-1 with TRBJ1-5, with no clear D. V was cut by 2 bases and J by 7 bases, with 12 bases left in between. CDR3 length: 14 amino acids. CDR1 is MGHDK, CDR2 SYGVNS, per germline. This CDR3 is CASSEIGVLQPQHF. Here the CDR3 DNA reads TGTGCCAGCAGTGAAATCGGGGTGTTACAGCCCCAGCATTTT. The whole variable domain, filled in from reference TRBV25-1 and TRBJ1-5, reads EADIYQTPRYLVIGTGKKITLECSQTMGHDKMYWYQQDPGMELHLIHYSYGVNSTEKGDLSSESTVSRIRTEHFPLTLESARPSHTSQYLCASSEIGVLQPQHFGDGTRLSIL.

The V gene is TRBV5-6, the J gene TRBJ2-1; maybe TRBD2 (6 bases). CDR1 is SGHDT and CDR2 is YYEEEE in the germline V gene. This CDR3 spans 14 amino acids. Deletions cut 0 bases from V and 7 bases from J, with 11 bases between. CDR3 in DNA: TGTGCCAGCAGCTTGGCCGGGACTGGAAATGAGCAGTTCTTC. This encodes CASSLAGTGNEQFF.